The sequence of this T cell receptor (beta chain) was determined in a study of OX40 agonist ivuxolimab in advanced cancers. Study at large: Hepatocellular carcinoma, melanoma, renal cell or head and neck cancer occurred in dose-escalation patients. From 23 to 79 years was the age range, with a mean of 60 years, and roughly 83% were male.

Germline trimming cut 8 bases from V and 7 bases from J; bases unmatched to any gene: 2. CDR1 and CDR2 (germline): LNHNV, YYDKDF (reference sequence). This CDR3 contains 11 residues. Assay: immunoSEQ multiplex PCR; the TCRdb copy retains only in-frame clones and omits some. Here the sample spans tens of thousands of clones, under 90% being singletons. The specimen comprised CD4+ or CD8+ T cells sorted from blood, sampled in a trial of the OX40 agonist ivuxolimab. V gene TRBV15 combines with J gene TRBJ2-1, with 7 nucleotides matching TRBD2. This sequence originates from an adult with an advanced solid tumor such as melanoma, head and neck, liver or kidney cancer. The CDR3, as DNA: TGTGCCACCGGGGGGGTAAATGAGCAGTTCTTC. It translates to CATGGVNEQFF.